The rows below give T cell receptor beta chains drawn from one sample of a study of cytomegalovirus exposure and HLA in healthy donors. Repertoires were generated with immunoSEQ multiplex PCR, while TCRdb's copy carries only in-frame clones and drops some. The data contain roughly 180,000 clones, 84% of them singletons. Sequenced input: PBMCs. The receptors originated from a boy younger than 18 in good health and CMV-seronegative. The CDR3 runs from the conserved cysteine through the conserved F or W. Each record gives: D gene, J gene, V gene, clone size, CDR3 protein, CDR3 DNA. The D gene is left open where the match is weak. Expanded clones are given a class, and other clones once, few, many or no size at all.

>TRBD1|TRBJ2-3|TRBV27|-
CASSPQGAATDTQYF
TGTGCCAGCAGTCCTCAGGGGGCGGCCACAGATACGCAGTATTTT
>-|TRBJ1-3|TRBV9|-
CASSVASHSGNTIYF
TGTGCCAGCAGCGTAGCCAGTCACTCTGGAAACACCATATATTTT
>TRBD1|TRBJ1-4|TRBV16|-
CASSQSGQGNEKLFF
TGTGCCAGCAGCCAAAGCGGACAGGGGAATGAAAAACTGTTTTTT
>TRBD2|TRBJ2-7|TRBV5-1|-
CASSGTSGSLYEQYF
TGCGCCAGCAGCGGAACTAGCGGGAGCCTTTACGAGCAGTACTTC
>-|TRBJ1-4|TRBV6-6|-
CASSPLTWAEKLFF
TGTGCCAGCAGTCCTTTAACTTGGGCTGAAAAACTGTTTTTT
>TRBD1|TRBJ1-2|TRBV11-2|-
CASSSGQGGGYTF
TGTGCCAGCAGCTCGGGACAGGGTGGGGGCTACACCTTC
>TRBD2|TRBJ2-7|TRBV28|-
CASSFIFRGGARRGVSYEQYF
TGTGCCAGCAGTTTTATATTCCGCGGGGGCGCGAGGCGGGGGGTTTCCTACGAGCAGTACTTC
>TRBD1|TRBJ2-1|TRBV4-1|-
CASSQDRDRGRQEQFF
TGCGCCAGCAGCCAAGACAGGGACAGGGGGCGGCAAGAGCAGTTCTTC
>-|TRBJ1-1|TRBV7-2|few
CASSLLNVVATEAFF
TGTGCCAGCAGCTTGCTAAACGTAGTTGCCACTGAAGCTTTCTTT
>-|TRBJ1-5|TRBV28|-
CASSPETAGGNQPQHF
TGTGCCAGCAGTCCGGAAACAGCAGGGGGCAATCAGCCCCAGCATTTT
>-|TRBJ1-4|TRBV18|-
CASSPDSGEKLFF
TGTGCCAGCTCACCCGACAGCGGGGAAAAACTGTTTTTT
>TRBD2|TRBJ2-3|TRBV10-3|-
CAISESGLAGGSATDTQYF
TGTGCCATCAGTGAGTCAGGACTAGCGGGGGGGTCGGCGACAGATACGCAGTATTTT
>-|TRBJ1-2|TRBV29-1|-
CSVRIGGMGGYTF
TGCAGCGTAAGAATAGGGGGTATGGGAGGCTACACCTTC
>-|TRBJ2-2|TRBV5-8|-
CASSLSIYHTGELFF
TGTGCCAGCAGCTTATCAATCTACCACACCGGGGAGCTGTTTTTT
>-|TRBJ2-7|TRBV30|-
CAWSGGPYEQYF
TGTGCCTGGAGTGGAGGCCCGTACGAGCAGTACTTC
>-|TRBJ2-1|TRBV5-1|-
CASRFGRGANNEQFF
TGCGCCAGCAGATTTGGCCGGGGAGCCAACAATGAGCAGTTCTTC
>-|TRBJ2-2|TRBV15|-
CATSRGLPGELFF
TGTGCCACCAGCAGAGGTCTACCCGGGGAGCTGTTTTTT
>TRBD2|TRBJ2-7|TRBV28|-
CASSLLAGESEQYF
TGTGCCAGCAGTTTACTAGCGGGGGAAAGCGAGCAGTACTTC
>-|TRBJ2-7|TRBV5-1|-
CASSLAGVDEQYF
TGCGCCAGCAGCTTGGCCGGAGTTGATGAGCAGTACTTC
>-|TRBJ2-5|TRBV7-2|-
CASSLITGTQETQYF
TGTGCCAGCAGCTTAATCACCGGGACACAAGAGACCCAGTACTTC
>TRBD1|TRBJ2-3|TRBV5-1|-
CASRPGQVAPDTQYF
TGCGCCAGCAGACCGGGACAGGTCGCCCCAGATACGCAGTATTTT
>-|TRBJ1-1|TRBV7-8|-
CASSLAGRGSEAFF
TGTGCCAGCAGCTTAGCAGGCAGGGGATCTGAAGCTTTCTTT
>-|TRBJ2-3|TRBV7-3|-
CASSFATSTDTQYF
TGTGCCAGCAGCTTTGCAACTAGCACAGATACGCAGTATTTT
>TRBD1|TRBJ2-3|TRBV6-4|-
CASSDSTGSLSPQYF
TGTGCCAGCAGTGACTCGACAGGGAGCCTATCTCCGCAGTATTTT
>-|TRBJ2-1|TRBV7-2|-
CASSLSAVVDEQFF
TGTGCCAGCAGCTTAAGTGCGGTAGTGGATGAGCAGTTCTTC